What follows are 14 T cell receptor beta chains derived from one specimen sequenced in a study of blood T cell repertoires in COVID-19. Sequencing used immunoSEQ multiplex PCR; TCRdb keeps in-frame clones, though not all of them. The data hold 240,000 or so clones, with 80% to 85% observed a single time. The material sequenced was peripheral blood. The receptors originated from an older woman with active or convalescent COVID-19.

The rearrangement links TRBV3-1 (or the pseudogene TRBV3-2) to TRBJ1-2; D uncertain. The germline V and J ends were trimmed by 0 bases and 1 base, with 9 bases remaining between them. CDR3 length: 15 amino acids. The germline CDR1 and CDR2 sequences are LGHDT and YNNKEL (reference sequence). The CDR3 is CASSQEQSYNYGYTF. The DNA of the CDR3 is TGTGCCAGCAGCCAAGAACAGTCTTATAACTATGGCTACACCTTC.

This clone was found a few times. The chain joins TRBV2 to TRBJ2-7; D perhaps matches TRBD2 (6 bases). Trimming stripped 1 base from V and 2 bases from J, with 12 bases between. Per germline, CDR1 SNHLY and CDR2 FYNNEI. The CDR3 length is 15 residues. The CDR3 reads CASSEEAAGTYEQYF. DNA of the CDR3: TGTGCCAGCAGTGAAGAGGCAGCGGGTACCTACGAGCAGTACTTC.

V usage is TRBV6-2 or TRBV6-3 and J usage is TRBJ2-7; D remains unclear. In germline, CDR1 is MNHEY, CDR2 SVGEGT. The CDR3 sequence is 15 residues long. V was cut by 2 bases and J by 2 bases, with 13 bases left in between. CDR3 sequence: CASSYPPSSAYEQYF. The CDR3, as DNA: TGTGCCAGCAGTTACCCCCCCTCGTCAGCCTACGAGCAGTACTTC.

The chain joins TRBV7-8 to TRBJ2-5; 7 nucleotides match TRBD1. With V trimmed by 5 bases and J by 3 bases, 12 bases remained unmatched. CDR3 length: 16 residues. Per the germline V gene, CDR1 is SGHVS and CDR2 is FQNEAQ. As DNA, the CDR3 is TGTGCCAGCAGCCGAAATAACAGGGGCCTAAAAGAGACCCAGTACTTC. It yields the protein CASSRNNRGLKETQYF.

V gene TRBV11-2 combines with J gene TRBJ2-3; D possibly corresponds to TRBD2 (6 bases). Germline V gives CDR1 SGHAT, CDR2 FQNNGV. This CDR3 contains 13 residues. Trimming left V 1 base short and J 5 bases short, with 7 bases between. In DNA form, the CDR3 reads TGTGCCAGCAGCTTAGGGGGGGAAGATACGCAGTATTTT. Protein product: CASSLGGEDTQYF.

CDR3 in amino acids: CASSHAPGGGAGNTEAFF. In DNA, the CDR3 is TGCGCCAGCAGCCACGCGCCGGGGGGGGGCGCGGGGAACACTGAAGCTTTCTTT. The rearrangement uses TRBV4-3 and TRBJ1-1, with D possibly being TRBD1 (6 bases). The V and J ends lost 3 bases and 1 base respectively, with 21 bases between them. Germline CDR1 reads LGHNA; CDR2 reads YSLEER. The CDR3 consists of 18 residues.

V usage is TRBV7-8 and J usage is TRBJ1-5, with D uncertain. Looked up from germline, CDR1 is SGHVS and CDR2 is FQNEAQ. V lost 7 bases to trimming and J lost 0 bases, with 7 bases between them. The CDR3 consists of 13 residues. Here the CDR3 reads CASTHSSNQPQHF. Here the CDR3 DNA reads TGTGCCAGCACCCACAGTAGCAATCAGCCCCAGCATTTT. The full variable domain, in which reference TRBV7-8 and TRBJ1-5 provide the parts outside the CDR3, is GAGVSQSPRYKVAKRGQDVALRCDPISGHVSLFWYQQALGQGPEFLTYFQNEAQLDKSGLPSDRFFAERPEGSVSTLKIQRTQQEDSAVYLCASTHSSNQPQHFGDGTRLSIL.

The genes are TRBV7-8 and TRBJ1-5; D is uncertain. Germline V lookup: CDR1 SGHVS, CDR2 FQNEAQ. The CDR3 loop spans 16 amino acids. Trimming cost V 2 bases and J 4 bases, with 15 bases left between them. CDR3 loop: CASSLIAPRGNQPQHF. The CDR3 DNA sequence: TGTGCCAGCAGCTTAATCGCCCCGCGGGGAAATCAGCCCCAGCATTTT.

The chain has TRBV14 and TRBJ1-6, with 8 bases lining up with TRBD1. V gave up 4 bases and J gave up 8 bases; unmatched junction bases: 10. CDR3 length: 16 amino acids. Germline CDR1 SGHDN, CDR2 FVKESK. This CDR3 reads CASSRSWTGRYSPLHF. CDR3 in DNA: TGTGCCAGCAGCCGGAGCTGGACAGGGAGATATTCACCCCTCCACTTT.

The rearrangement joins TRBV11-2 to TRBJ2-2, with 9 bases matching TRBD2. The CDR3 extends over 16 amino acids. Germline trimming cut 4 bases from V and 6 bases from J; bases unmatched to any gene: 9. CDR1 is SGHAT, CDR2 FQNNGV, per germline. CDR3 sequence: CASSSIAGATAGELFF. The DNA of the CDR3 is TGTGCCAGCAGCTCTATAGCGGGGGCCACCGCCGGGGAGCTGTTTTTT. Looking up the rest from reference TRBV11-2 and TRBJ2-2 gives the full variable domain: EAGVAQSPRYKIIEKRQSVAFWCNPISGHATLYWYQQILGQGPKLLIQFQNNGVVDDSQLPKDRFSAERLKGVDSTLKIQPAKLEDSAVYLCASSSIAGATAGELFFGEGSRLTVL.

V is TRBV5-5 and J is TRBJ1-3; D unclear. The CDR3 has 16 amino acids. The germline gives CDR1 SGHKS, CDR2 YYEKEE (reference sequence). With 0 bases removed from V and 0 bases from J, the gap between germline ends came to 10 bases. Written as DNA, the CDR3 is TGTGCCAGCAGCTTGGCCCTGGCCCCCTCTGGAAACACCATATATTTT. It codes for CASSLALAPSGNTIYF.

This chain joins TRBV6-5 and TRBJ1-4; 7 nucleotides match TRBD1. V dropped 2 bases and J dropped 0; count of bases not matched to a gene: 3. CDR3 length: 16 amino acids. CDR1 and CDR2 from the germline V gene are MNHEY and SVGAGI. The CDR3 region has the DNA TGTGCCAGCAGTTACACCGGACAGGCAACTAATGAAAAACTGTTTTTT. Translation gives CASSYTGQATNEKLFF.

The rearrangement joins TRBV18 to TRBJ1-1; D possibly corresponds to TRBD1 (5 bases). The germline gives CDR1 KGHSH, CDR2 LQKENI. V lost 2 bases and J lost 3, with 19 bases in between. This CDR3 is 17 amino acids long. The CDR3 DNA reads as TGTGCCAGCTCACCATATCTGACCACCTGGGGGGACACTGAAGCTTTCTTT. Its protein product is CASSPYLTTWGDTEAFF.

The V call is TRBV7-3, the J call TRBJ1-1; D remains unclear. V was clipped by 8 bases and J by 6 bases, with 7 bases between them. This CDR3 has 10 amino acids. Germline V lookup: CDR1 SGHTA, CDR2 FQGTGA. The CDR3 bases are TGTGCCAGCCGACATGCTGAAGCTTTCTTT. Translating it yields CASRHAEAFF.